This T cell receptor (beta chain) was found in a study of shared clonotypes between healthy human individuals. Regarding this clone: Antigen unknown.

Each replicate PCR on the sorted subsets used roughly 190 ng DNA (around 30,000 T cell genomes). Original processing notes: ImmunoSEQ sequences covered only the junction and lacked quality scores; filtering therefore differed. Clones were sequenced by immunoSEQ multiplex PCR, and TCRdb holds only the in-frame ones, with some missing. The DNA gave D and trimming, while V, J and clone size come from that table. The profile shows about 580,000 clones, 95% to 98% of them singletons. This CDR3 is 18 amino acids long. CDR1 is SEHNR, CDR2 FQNEAQ, per germline (reference sequence). Losses at the gene ends were 6 bases for V and 8 bases for J; bases not matched to a gene: 14. In the naive CD8 group, cells lacked CD45RO and were positively selected for CCR7, so terminally differentiated effector memory CD45RA+ cells were left out. Overall study findings and caveats: The study found lower generation probabilities in non-shared clonotypes than in those shared by all four donors.

This sequence joins TRBV7-9 and TRBJ2-2, with 14 positions matching TRBD2. The TCR comes from a man aged 25 to 45 in good health. The sample consisted of naive CD8+ T cells sorted from blood. CDR3 protein: CASRNPGLAGEERGELFF. CDR3 bases: TGTGCCAGCAGAAATCCGGGACTAGCGGGAGAGGAAAGGGGGGAGCTGTTTTTT.